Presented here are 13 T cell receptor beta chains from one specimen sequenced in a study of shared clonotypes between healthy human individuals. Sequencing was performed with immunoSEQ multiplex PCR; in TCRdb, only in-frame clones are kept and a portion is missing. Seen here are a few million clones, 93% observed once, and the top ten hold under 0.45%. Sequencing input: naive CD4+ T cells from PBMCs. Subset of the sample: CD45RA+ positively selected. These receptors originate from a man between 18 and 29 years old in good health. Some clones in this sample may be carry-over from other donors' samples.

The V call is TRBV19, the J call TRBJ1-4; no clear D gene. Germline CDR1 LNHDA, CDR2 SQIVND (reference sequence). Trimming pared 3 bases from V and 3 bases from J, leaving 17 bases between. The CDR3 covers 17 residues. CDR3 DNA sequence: TGTGCCAGTAGTATCTCGGCCGCCAAAAGGGCTAATGAAAAACTGTTTTTT. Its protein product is CASSISAAKRANEKLFF.

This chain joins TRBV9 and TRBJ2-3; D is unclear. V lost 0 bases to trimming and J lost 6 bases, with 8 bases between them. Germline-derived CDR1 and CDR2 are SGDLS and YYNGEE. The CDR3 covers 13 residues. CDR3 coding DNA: TGTGCCAGCAGCGTAGAGGCAGCCGATACGCAGTATTTT. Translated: CASSVEAADTQYF. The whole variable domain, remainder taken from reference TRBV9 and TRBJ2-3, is DSGVTQTPKHLITATGQRVTLRCSPRSGDLSVYWYQQSLDQGLQFLIQYYNGEERAKGNILERFSAQQFPDLHSELNLSSLELGDSALYFCASSVEAADTQYFGPGTRLTVL.

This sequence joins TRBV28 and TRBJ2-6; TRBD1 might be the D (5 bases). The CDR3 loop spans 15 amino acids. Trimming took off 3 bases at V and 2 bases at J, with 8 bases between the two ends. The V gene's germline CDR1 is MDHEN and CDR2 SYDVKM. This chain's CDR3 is CASSLGPAGANVLTF. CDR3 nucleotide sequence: TGTGCCAGCAGTTTGGGGCCCGCTGGGGCCAACGTCCTGACTTTC.

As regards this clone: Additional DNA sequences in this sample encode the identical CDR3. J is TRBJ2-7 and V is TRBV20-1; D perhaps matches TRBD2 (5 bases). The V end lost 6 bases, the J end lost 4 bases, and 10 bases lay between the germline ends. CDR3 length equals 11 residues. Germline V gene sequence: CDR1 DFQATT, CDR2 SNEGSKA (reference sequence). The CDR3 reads CSAGGRYEQYF. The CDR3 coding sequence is TGCAGTGCCGGAGGACGGTACGAGCAGTACTTC.

The CDR3 loop reads CASSLNTGAGELFF. The DNA for the CDR3 is TGTGCCAGCAGCTTAAACACTGGGGCCGGGGAGCTGTTTTTT. The chain employs TRBV7-3 and TRBJ2-2; D remains ambiguous. The V gene lost 1 base and the J gene lost 6 bases, with 9 bases spanning the gap. The CDR3 length is 14 residues. The V gene's germline CDR1 is SGHTA and CDR2 FQGTGA.

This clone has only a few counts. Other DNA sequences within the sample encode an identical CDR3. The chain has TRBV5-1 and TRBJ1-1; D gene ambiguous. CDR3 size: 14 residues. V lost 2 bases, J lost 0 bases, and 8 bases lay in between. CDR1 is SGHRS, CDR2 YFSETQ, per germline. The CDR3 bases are TGCGCCAGCAGCTTACTAAGCATGAACACTGAAGCTTTCTTT. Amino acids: CASSLLSMNTEAFF. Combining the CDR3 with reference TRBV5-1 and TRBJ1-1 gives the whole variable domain KAGVTQTPRYLIKTRGQQVTLSCSPISGHRSVSWYQQTPGQGLQFLFEYFSETQRNKGNFPGRFSGRQFSNSRSEMNVSTLELGDSALYLCASSLLSMNTEAFFGQGTRLTVV.

DNA of the CDR3: TGTGCCAGTAGTAGAGGGGGCCCGCCCTACGAGCAGTACTTC. Encoded protein: CASSRGGPPYEQYF. The chain combines TRBV19 with TRBJ2-7, with 7 bases matching TRBD1. The CDR3 extends over 14 amino acids. Losses at the gene ends were 4 bases for V and 2 bases for J; bases not matched to a gene: 5. Per germline, CDR1 LNHDA and CDR2 SQIVND (reference sequence).

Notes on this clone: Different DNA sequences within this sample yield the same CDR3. CDR3 DNA sequence: TGTGCCAGCAGCTCACGGGACAGTCCCTACGAGCAGTACTTC. Its translation: CASSSRDSPYEQYF. The V and J genes are TRBV21-1 and TRBJ2-7; the table's D call, TRBD1, has no DNA check behind it. TRBV21-1 is a known pseudogene. The CDR3 runs 14 residues.

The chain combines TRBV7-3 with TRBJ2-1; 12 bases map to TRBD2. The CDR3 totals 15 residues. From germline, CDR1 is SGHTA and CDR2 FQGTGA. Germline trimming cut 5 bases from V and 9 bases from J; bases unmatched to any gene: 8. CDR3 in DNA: TGTGCCAGCAGCCTGGGGACTAGCGGGCGCACTGAGCAGTTCTTC. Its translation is CASSLGTSGRTEQFF.

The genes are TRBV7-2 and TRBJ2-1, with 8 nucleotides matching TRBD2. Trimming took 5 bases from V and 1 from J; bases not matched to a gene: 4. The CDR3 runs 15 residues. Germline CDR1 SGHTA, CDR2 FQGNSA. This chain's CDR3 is CASSQTSGSYNEQFF. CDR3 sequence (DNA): TGTGCCAGCAGCCAAACTAGCGGTTCCTACAATGAGCAGTTCTTC.

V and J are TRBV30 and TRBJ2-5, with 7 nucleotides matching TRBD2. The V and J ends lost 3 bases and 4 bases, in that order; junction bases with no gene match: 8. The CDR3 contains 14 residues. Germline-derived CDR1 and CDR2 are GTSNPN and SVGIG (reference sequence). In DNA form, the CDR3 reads TGTGCCTGGAGGCCCTCGGGAGGAAGAGAGACCCAGTACTTC. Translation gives CAWRPSGGRETQYF.

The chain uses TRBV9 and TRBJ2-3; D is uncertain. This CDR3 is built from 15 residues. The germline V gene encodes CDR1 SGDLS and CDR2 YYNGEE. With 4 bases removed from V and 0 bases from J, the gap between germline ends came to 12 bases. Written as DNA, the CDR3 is TGTGCCAGCAGCCCTCCTTCTATTAGCACAGATACGCAGTATTTT. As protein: CASSPPSISTDTQYF. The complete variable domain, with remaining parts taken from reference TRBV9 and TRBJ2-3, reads DSGVTQTPKHLITATGQRVTLRCSPRSGDLSVYWYQQSLDQGLQFLIQYYNGEERAKGNILERFSAQQFPDLHSELNLSSLELGDSALYFCASSPPSISTDTQYFGPGTRLTVL.

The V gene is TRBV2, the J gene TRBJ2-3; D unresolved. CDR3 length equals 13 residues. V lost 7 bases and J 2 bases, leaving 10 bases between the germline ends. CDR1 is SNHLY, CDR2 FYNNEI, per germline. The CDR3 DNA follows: TGTGCCAGCACGGCGCGACACACAGATACGCAGTATTTT. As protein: CASTARHTDTQYF.